This paragraph covers one T cell receptor beta chain sequence. Its antigen is not known. This specimen comes from a study of T cells expressing NK-cell markers. The overall study: Obtained from sorted CD3+CD56+NKG2C+, CD3+CD56+NKG2C- and CD3+CD56-NKG2C+ T cells were the TCR beta repertoires. Study results and caveats: The CD3+CD56-NKG2C+ fraction was also led by these clonotypes in a handful of donors.

TCRdb reanalyzed the 5' RACE reads, giving one entry per CDR3 protein sequence and no DNA. The table lists fewer than 200,000 distinct CDR3 sequences. This CDR3 spans 14 amino acids. This sequence was found in a woman between 18 and 70 years old in good health. The genes are TRBV12-3 or TRBV12-4 and TRBJ1-1. Sequencing was done on a sample of blood T cells: a sorted CD56 or NKG2C T cell subset, CD4+ or CD8+ T cells, or bulk PBMC T cells (not recorded which). The chain's CDR3 is CASSLRQSNTEAFF.